The present entry profiles one T cell receptor (beta chain) with its context. Per the study methods: Reference gene primer amplification yielded estimated nucleated cell counts. The data were produced by immunoSEQ multiplex PCR, yet TCRdb's version contains in-frame clones alone and is incomplete. V and J calls and clone size come straight from that table; D and trimming were deduced from the DNA. The table records tens of thousands of clones, around 87% of them present only once. The sample originates from a study of blood T cell repertoires in COVID-19. Looking at the study overall: From T cells, B-cell-depleted T cells, or PBMCs came the material, which was cDNA or gDNA.

The sequenced material came from peripheral blood. This TCR was recovered from a woman between 50 and 59 years old with active or convalescent COVID-19.

The CDR3 loop is CASSYRDSSYNEQFF. The CDR3 DNA is TGCGCCAGCAGCTACCGGGACAGCTCCTACAATGAGCAGTTCTTC. This chain connects TRBV4-3 to TRBJ2-1; 7 bases match TRBD1. This CDR3 has 15 residues. Trimming took 5 bases from V and 0 from J; bases not matched to a gene: 4. Germline V gene data show CDR1 as LGHNA and CDR2 as YSLEER.